The clone carrying this T cell receptor beta chain has ten or more counts. What it binds is unknown. The V and J ends lost 1 base and 3 bases respectively, with 12 bases between them. The CDR3 totals 15 residues. Per germline, CDR1 SGHRS and CDR2 YFSETQ. The data are from a study of T-cell reconstitution after alpha-beta-depleted transplantation in children. General study points: Surviving recipient T cells and thymic progenitors accounted for the high day-60 TCRbeta diversity observed in some patients. After one year, T-cell counts and TCRbeta diversity mostly came from new T cells.

Unique molecular identifiers tagged the TCRbeta library. From the PCR reads, TCRdb called clonotypes with MiXCR, one entry per CDR3 protein. The sample has 550,000 to 800,000 distinct CDR3 sequences; about an eighth are singletons. The sequenced sample was PBMCs, obtained before TCRalphabeta/CD19-depleted stem cell transplant. The chain uses TRBV5-1 and TRBJ2-3, with D unclear. This clonotype was sampled from a girl aged 2-10 years with congenital amegakaryocytic thrombocytopenia, due to receive a stem cell transplant. CDR3 bases: TGCGCCAGCAGCTTGTTAGCCCGAGAAACAGATACGCAGTATTTT. As protein: CASSLLARETDTQYF.